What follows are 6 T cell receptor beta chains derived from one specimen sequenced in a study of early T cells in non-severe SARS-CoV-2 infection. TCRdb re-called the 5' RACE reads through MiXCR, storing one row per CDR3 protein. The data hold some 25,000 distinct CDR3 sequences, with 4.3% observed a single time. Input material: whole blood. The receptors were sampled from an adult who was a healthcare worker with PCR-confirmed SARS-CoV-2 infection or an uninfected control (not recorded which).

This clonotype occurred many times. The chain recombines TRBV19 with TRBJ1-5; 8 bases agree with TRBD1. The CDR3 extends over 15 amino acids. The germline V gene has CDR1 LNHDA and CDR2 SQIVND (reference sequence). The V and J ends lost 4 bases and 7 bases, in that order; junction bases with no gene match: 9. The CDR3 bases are TGTGCCAGTAGTACTAGGGACAGGCCCTCCCAGCCCCAGCATTTT. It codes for CASSTRDRPSQPQHF. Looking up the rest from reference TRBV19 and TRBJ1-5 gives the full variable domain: DGGITQSPKYLFRKEGQNVTLSCEQNLNHDAMYWYRQDPGQGLRLIYYSQIVNDFQKGDIAEGYSVSREKKESFPLTVTSAQKNPTAFYLCASSTRDRPSQPQHFGDGTRLSIL.

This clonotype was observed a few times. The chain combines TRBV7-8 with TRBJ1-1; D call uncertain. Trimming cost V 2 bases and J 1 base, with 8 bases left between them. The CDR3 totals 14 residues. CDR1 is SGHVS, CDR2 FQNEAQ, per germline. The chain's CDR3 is CASSLFRQNTEAFF. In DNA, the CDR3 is TGTGCCAGCAGCTTATTTAGGCAGAACACTGAAGCTTTCTTT.

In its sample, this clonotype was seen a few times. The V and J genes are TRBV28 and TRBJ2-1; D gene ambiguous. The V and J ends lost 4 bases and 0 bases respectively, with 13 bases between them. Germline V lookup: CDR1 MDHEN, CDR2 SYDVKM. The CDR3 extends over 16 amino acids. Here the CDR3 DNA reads TGTGCCAGCAGTTCCCGATCAGCAATCTCCTACAATGAGCAGTTCTTC. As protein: CASSSRSAISYNEQFF.

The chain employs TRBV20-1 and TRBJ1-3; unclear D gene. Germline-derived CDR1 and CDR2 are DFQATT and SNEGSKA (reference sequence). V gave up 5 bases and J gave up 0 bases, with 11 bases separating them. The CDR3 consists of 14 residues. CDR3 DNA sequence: TGCAGTGCTTCGGGGAGAGACTCTGGAAACACCATATATTTT. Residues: CSASGRDSGNTIYF.

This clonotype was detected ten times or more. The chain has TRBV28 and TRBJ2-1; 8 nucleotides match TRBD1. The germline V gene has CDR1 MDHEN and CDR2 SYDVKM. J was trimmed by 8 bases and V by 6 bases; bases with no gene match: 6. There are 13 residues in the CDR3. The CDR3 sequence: CASSPDRVYEQFF. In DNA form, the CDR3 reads TGTGCCAGCAGCCCGGACAGGGTCTATGAGCAGTTCTTC.

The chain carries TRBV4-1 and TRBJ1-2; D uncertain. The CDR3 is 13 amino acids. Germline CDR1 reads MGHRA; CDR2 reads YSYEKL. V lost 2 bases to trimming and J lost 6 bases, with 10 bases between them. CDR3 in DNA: TGCGCCAGCAGCCAAAGAGAATCGGATGGCTACACCTTC. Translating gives CASSQRESDGYTF.